This TCR beta chain was retrieved from a study of blood T cells in healthy people across ages. Whole-study findings and limits: Among long-lived donors, naive CD4+ cells were more numerous and diversity higher than in aged donors.

Of note for this clonotype: Its antigen is not identified.

Primers used in a second PCR of roughly 7 to 12 cycles were a sample-barcoded 5' primer and a J-beta primer mix. TCRdb re-analysed the 5' RACE reads in MiXCR, keeping a single row per CDR3 protein. The sample records about 1,400,000 distinct CDR3 sequences, around 59% being singletons. This CDR3 has 20 amino acids. Germline-derived CDR1 and CDR2 are MNHEY and SVGEGT. The J segment lost 1 base and the V segment lost 8 bases, leaving 24 bases of the junction unmatched. The sample taken for sequencing was blood. The chain recombines TRBV6-2 or TRBV6-3 with TRBJ2-7; 9 bases line up with TRBD2. The source is a man aged 18 to 29 in good health. CDR3 sequence (DNA): TGTGCCAGCGGATCGCCTCACCCGGCAATTACTAGCGGGCGATCCTACGAGCAGTACTTC. Protein: CASGSPHPAITSGRSYEQYF.